This TCR beta chain emerged from a study of blood T cell repertoires in COVID-19. Study in general: From the United States, Italy and Spain came samples of acute and convalescent COVID-19. From T cells, B-cell-depleted T cells, or PBMCs came the material, which was cDNA or gDNA.

Original analysis: Amplifying reference gene primers gave estimates of nucleated cell counts. Assay used: immunoSEQ multiplex PCR; TCRdb lists only in-frame clones, some missing. V and J calls and clone size are copied from that table; D and trimming were computed from the DNA. The sample records about 270,000 clones, approximately 82% being singletons. V shed 6 bases, J shed 2 bases, and the junction held 12 bases outside the gene matches. This CDR3 is built from 18 residues. Germline values: CDR1 SEHNR, CDR2 FQNEAQ (reference sequence). The chain joins TRBV7-9 to TRBJ1-4; the match to TRBD1 covers 10 bases. The source of this sequence is a young woman with acute or convalescent COVID-19. Sequencing was done on a sample of peripheral blood. CDR3 DNA: TGTGCCAGCAGACAAGACAGGGGGCGAGCAGAGACTAATGAAAAACTGTTTTTT. Translating it yields CASRQDRGRAETNEKLFF.